What follows are 13 T cell receptor beta chains derived from one specimen sequenced in a study of T cells in Graves' hyperthyroidism and ophthalmopathy. Researchers amplified the TCR beta CDR3 regions from RNA transcripts. Primed by the HTBI set, a first-round RT-PCR was run on the TCR CDR3. MiXCR, applied by TCRdb to the multiplex PCR reads, yields one record per CDR3 protein. Of 350,000 to 500,000 distinct CDR3 sequences listed, roughly an eighth are singletons. The sample taken for sequencing was blood. The receptors originated from a woman aged 18-30 years with Graves' hyperthyroidism.

This clonotype was counted at least ten times. This chain uses TRBV11-2 with TRBJ2-1; 8 nucleotides agree with TRBD2. Germline CDR1 is SGHAT and CDR2 is FQNNGV. The V and J ends lost 4 bases and 4 bases, in that order; junction bases with no gene match: 12. The CDR3 sequence is 17 residues long. This chain's CDR3 is CASSSSGFSLGYNEQFF. As DNA, the CDR3 is TGTGCCAGCAGCTCTAGCGGGTTCAGTTTGGGATACAATGAGCAGTTCTTC.

Many counts were recorded for this clonotype. The CDR3 DNA reads as TGTGCCTGTGGGGGGACAGGGGACGACGAGCAGTACTTC. It is translated as CACGGTGDDEQYF. J is TRBJ2-7 and V is TRBV7-9; the match to TRBD1 covers 10 bases. Germline assignment: CDR1 SEHNR and CDR2 FQNEAQ (reference sequence). The CDR3 spans 13 residues. Trimming cost V 11 bases and J 5 bases; bases outside gene matches: 9.

This clonotype has ten or more counts. The chain links TRBV18 to TRBJ1-1; possibly TRBD1 for D (6 bases). Per the germline V gene, CDR1 is KGHSH and CDR2 is LQKENI. This CDR3 is 14 amino acids long. Trimming pared 2 bases from V and 4 bases from J, leaving 11 bases between. Written as DNA, the CDR3 is TGTGCCAGCTCACCAGCAGGGGTGGCCACTGAAGCTTTCTTT. This translates into CASSPAGVATEAFF.

Only a few counts were recorded for this clonotype. The V call is TRBV5-1, the J call TRBJ1-1; D ambiguous. The CDR3 spans 13 residues. Trimming took 2 bases from V and 1 from J, leaving 6 bases between them. Germline CDR1 SGHRS, CDR2 YFSETQ. The CDR3 nucleotides read TGCGCCAGCAGCTTTGACCAGAACACTGAAGCTTTCTTT. Translation gives CASSFDQNTEAFF.

This clonotype was detected ten times or more. The V gene is TRBV9, the J gene TRBJ2-3; D is possibly TRBD2 (7 bases). CDR3 size: 14 residues. V was clipped by 3 bases and J by 4 bases, with 12 bases between them. CDR1 is SGDLS, CDR2 YYNGEE, per germline. The DNA for the CDR3 is TGTGCCAGCAGCGACCAAGGGGGGGCAGATACGCAGTATTTT. Amino acids: CASSDQGGADTQYF.

This clonotype appeared many times. This chain joins TRBV28 and TRBJ2-5; 10 bases are a match to TRBD2. The trim removed 3 bases at V and 0 bases at J, leaving 1 base unmatched. The germline V gene encodes CDR1 MDHEN and CDR2 SYDVKM. The CDR3 has 15 residues. The CDR3 sequence: CASSLTSGYQETQYF. The CDR3 coding sequence is TGTGCCAGCAGTTTGACTAGCGGGTACCAAGAGACCCAGTACTTC.

This clonotype was seen ten or more times. The chain has TRBV24-1 and TRBJ2-1, with D perhaps TRBD1 or TRBD2 (6 bases each). The CDR3 totals 17 residues. Germline V gene sequence: CDR1 KGHDR, CDR2 SFDVKD. V was trimmed by 3 bases and J by 3 bases, leaving 17 bases between them. The CDR3 spells CATSDRGVEGGYNEQFF. Written as DNA, the CDR3 is TGTGCCACCAGTGATAGGGGCGTAGAGGGGGGCTACAATGAGCAGTTCTTC.

This clonotype was seen a few times. The rearrangement joins TRBV27 to TRBJ1-6; unclear D gene. Germline CDR1 is MNHEY and CDR2 is SMNVEV (reference sequence). V was cut by 4 bases and J by 7 bases, with 20 bases left in between. This CDR3 is built from 17 residues. CDR3 sequence reads: CASSSSPLQTRNSPLHF. The CDR3 region has the DNA TGTGCCAGCAGTTCAAGCCCACTCCAGACTAGGAATTCACCCCTCCACTTT.

This clonotype was counted at least ten times. The chain has TRBV28 and TRBJ2-1; 8 bases agree with TRBD2. Germline values: CDR1 MDHEN, CDR2 SYDVKM. V dropped 5 bases and J dropped 2; count of bases not matched to a gene: 8. The CDR3 loop spans 16 amino acids. CDR3 sequence reads: CASSRQTSGTYNEQFF. In DNA, the CDR3 is TGTGCCAGCAGTAGGCAAACTAGCGGTACCTACAATGAGCAGTTCTTC. Using reference TRBV28 and TRBJ2-1 for the parts outside the CDR3, the full variable domain is DVKVTQSSRYLVKRTGEKVFLECVQDMDHENMFWYRQDPGLGLRLIYFSYDVKMKEKGDIPEGYSVSREKKERFSLILESASTNQTSMYLCASSRQTSGTYNEQFFGPGTRLTVL.

This clonotype was detected ten times or more. The genes are TRBV11-2 and TRBJ1-2; 12 nucleotides align to TRBD1. Unmatched junction bases numbered 11, after V lost 5 bases and J lost 4 bases. CDR3 length: 17 residues. Germline-derived CDR1 and CDR2 are SGHAT and FQNNGV. CDR3 nucleotides: TGTGCCAGCAGCCGGAGGGACAGGGGGCCCCAGGCCTATGGCTACACCTTC. Encoded protein: CASSRRDRGPQAYGYTF.

This clonotype was recorded only once. CDR3 nucleotide sequence: TGCAGTGCTAGAGGGGACAGTGATGAGCAGTTCTTC. Its translation: CSARGDSDEQFF. V usage is TRBV20-1 and J usage is TRBJ2-1, with TRBD1 identical over 7 bases. Trimming cost V 1 base and J 8 bases; bases outside gene matches: 2. This CDR3 has 12 amino acids. Germline V gene data show CDR1 as DFQATT and CDR2 as SNEGSKA (reference sequence).

As DNA, the CDR3 is TGTGCCACCAGCAACCCAGGGCAAGATACGCAGTATTTT. This gives the protein CATSNPGQDTQYF. The chain links TRBV15 to TRBJ2-3; a weak D match, TRBD1 (5 bases). Trimming stripped 4 bases from V and 5 bases from J, with 10 bases between. The V gene's germline CDR1 is LNHNV and CDR2 YYDKDF (reference sequence). This CDR3 has 13 amino acids.

This clonotype was observed at least ten times. The chain joins TRBV20-1 to TRBJ2-5; D not certain. The CDR3 consists of 13 residues. Germline V gene sequence: CDR1 DFQATT, CDR2 SNEGSKA (reference sequence). V was trimmed by 5 bases and J by 5 bases, leaving 15 bases between them. The CDR3 DNA reads TGCAGTGCTCCCGGCCCGGAATACGAGACCCAGTACTTC. Its translation: CSAPGPEYETQYF.